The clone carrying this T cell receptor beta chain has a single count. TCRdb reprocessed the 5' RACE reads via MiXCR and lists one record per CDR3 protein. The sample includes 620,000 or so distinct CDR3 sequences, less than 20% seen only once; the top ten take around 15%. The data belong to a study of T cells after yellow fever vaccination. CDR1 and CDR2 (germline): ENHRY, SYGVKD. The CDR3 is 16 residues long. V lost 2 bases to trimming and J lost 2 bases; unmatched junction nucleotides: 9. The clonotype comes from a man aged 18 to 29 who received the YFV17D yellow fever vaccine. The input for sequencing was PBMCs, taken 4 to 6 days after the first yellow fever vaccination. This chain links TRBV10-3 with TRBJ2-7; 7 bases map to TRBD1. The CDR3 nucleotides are TGTGCCATCAGTGAGCCTACAGCACAGGGGACCTACGAGCAGTACTTC. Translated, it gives CAISEPTAQGTYEQYF.